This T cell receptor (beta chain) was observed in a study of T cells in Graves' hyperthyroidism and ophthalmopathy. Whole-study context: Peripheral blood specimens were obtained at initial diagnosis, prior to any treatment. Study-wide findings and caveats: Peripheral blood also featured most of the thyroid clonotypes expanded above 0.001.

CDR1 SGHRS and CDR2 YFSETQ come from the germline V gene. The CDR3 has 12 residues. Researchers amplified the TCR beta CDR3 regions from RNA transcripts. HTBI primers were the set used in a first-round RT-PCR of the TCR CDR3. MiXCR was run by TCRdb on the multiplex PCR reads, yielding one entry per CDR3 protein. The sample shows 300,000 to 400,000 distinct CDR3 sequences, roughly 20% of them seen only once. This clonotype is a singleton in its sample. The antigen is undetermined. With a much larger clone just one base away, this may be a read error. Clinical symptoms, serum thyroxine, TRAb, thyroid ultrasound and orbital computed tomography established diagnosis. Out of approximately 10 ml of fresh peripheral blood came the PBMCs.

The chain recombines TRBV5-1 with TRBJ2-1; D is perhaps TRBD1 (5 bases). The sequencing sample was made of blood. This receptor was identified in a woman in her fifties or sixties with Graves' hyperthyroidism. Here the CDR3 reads CAGRFRVNEQFF. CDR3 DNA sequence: TGCGCCGGCAGGTTCAGGGTCAATGAGCAGTTCTTC.